This T cell receptor (beta chain) emerged from a study of PD-L1 blockade in urothelial cancer. Sample time point: peripheral blood 6 weeks after treatment start. Clones were sequenced by immunoSEQ multiplex PCR, and TCRdb holds only the in-frame ones, with some missing. The sample lists around 110,000 clones, roughly 91% occurring once. The V gene lost 5 bases and the J gene lost 4 bases, with 6 bases spanning the gap. The CDR3 sequence is 12 residues long. CDR1 SGHVS and CDR2 FQNEAQ come from the germline V gene. The specimen comprised PBMCs, sampled around atezolizumab (anti-PD-L1) treatment. The TCR sequence derives from a man aged 60-69 years with urothelial cancer. V is TRBV7-8 and J is TRBJ2-1; no definite D call. The CDR3 loop is CASSPLYNEQFF. CDR3 DNA: TGTGCCAGCAGCCCCTTATACAATGAGCAGTTCTTC.